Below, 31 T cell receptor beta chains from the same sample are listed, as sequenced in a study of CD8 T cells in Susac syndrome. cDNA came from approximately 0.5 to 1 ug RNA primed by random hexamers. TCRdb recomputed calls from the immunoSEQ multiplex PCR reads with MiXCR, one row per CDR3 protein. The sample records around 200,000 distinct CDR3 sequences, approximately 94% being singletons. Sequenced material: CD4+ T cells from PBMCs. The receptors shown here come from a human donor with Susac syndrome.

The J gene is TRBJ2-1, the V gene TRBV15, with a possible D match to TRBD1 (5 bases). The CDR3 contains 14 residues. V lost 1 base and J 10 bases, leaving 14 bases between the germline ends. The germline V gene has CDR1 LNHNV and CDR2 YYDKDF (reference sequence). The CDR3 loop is CATSRVYRLQEQFF. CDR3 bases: TGTGCCACCAGCAGAGTCTACAGGTTGCAGGAGCAGTTCTTC.

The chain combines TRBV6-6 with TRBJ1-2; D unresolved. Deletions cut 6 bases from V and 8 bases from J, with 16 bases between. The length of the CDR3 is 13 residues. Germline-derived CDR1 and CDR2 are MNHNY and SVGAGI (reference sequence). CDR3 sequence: CASRAQPAGGYTF. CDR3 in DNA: TGTGCCAGCAGGGCCCAGCCCGCTGGAGGCTACACCTTC.

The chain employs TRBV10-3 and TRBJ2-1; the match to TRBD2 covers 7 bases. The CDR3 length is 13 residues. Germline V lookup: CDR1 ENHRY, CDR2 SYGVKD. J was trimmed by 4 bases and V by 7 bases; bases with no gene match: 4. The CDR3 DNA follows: TGTGCCATCAATGCGGGGGATTACAATGAGCAGTTCTTC. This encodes CAINAGDYNEQFF.

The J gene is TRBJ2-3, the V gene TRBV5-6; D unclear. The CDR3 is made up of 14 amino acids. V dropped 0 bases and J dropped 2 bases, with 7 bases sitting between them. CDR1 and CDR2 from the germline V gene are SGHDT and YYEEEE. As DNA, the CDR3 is TGTGCCAGCAGCTTGGGTCAGCACACAGATACGCAGTATTTT. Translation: CASSLGQHTDTQYF.

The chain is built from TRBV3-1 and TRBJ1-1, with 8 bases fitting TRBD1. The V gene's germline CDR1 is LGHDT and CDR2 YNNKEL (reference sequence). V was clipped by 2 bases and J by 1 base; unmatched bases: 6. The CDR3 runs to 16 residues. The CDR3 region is CASSQRTGGANTEAFF. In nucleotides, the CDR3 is TGTGCCAGCAGCCAACGAACAGGGGGAGCGAACACTGAAGCTTTCTTT.

The CDR3 DNA sequence: TGCAGTGCTAGTGACGATTACGAGCAGTACTTC. The encoded protein is CSASDDYEQYF. The chain carries TRBV20-1 and TRBJ2-7; no definite D call. This CDR3 region has 11 residues. Trimming cost V 3 bases and J 4 bases, with 7 bases left between them. The V gene's germline CDR1 is DFQATT and CDR2 SNEGSKA (reference sequence).

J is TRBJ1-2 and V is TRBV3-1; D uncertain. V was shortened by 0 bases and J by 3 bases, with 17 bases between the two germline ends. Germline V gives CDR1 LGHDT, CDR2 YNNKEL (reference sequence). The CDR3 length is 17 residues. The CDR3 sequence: CASSQDLELGNYYGYTF. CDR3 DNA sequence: TGTGCCAGCAGCCAAGATCTGGAACTTGGGAATTACTATGGCTACACCTTC.

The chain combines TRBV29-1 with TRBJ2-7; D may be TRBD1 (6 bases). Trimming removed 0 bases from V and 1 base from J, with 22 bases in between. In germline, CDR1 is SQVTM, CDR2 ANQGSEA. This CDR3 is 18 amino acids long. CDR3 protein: CSVEDPRRGTGRSYEQYF. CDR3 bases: TGCAGCGTTGAAGATCCTCGCAGGGGTACTGGTCGGTCCTACGAGCAGTACTTC.

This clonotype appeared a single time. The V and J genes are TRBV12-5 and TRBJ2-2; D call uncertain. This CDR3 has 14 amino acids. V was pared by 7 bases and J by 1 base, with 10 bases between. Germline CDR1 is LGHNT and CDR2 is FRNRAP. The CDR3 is CASVGWMNTGELFF. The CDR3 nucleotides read TGTGCTAGTGTAGGGTGGATGAACACCGGGGAGCTGTTTTTT.

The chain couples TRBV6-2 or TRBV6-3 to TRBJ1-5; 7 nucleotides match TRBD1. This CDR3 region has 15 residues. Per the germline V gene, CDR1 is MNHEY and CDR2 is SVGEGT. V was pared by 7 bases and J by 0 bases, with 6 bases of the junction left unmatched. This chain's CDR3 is CASTEGARSNQPQHF. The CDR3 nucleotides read TGTGCCAGCACCGAGGGGGCCCGTAGCAATCAGCCCCAGCATTTT.

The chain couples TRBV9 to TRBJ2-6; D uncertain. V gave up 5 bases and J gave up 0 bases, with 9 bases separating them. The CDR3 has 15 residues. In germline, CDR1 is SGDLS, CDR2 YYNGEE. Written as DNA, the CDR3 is TGTGCCAGCAGTTACTTTGACTCTGGGGCCAACGTCCTGACTTTC. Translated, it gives CASSYFDSGANVLTF.

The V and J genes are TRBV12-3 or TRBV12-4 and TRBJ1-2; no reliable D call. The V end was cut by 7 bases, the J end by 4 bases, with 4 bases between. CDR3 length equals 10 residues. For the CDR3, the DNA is TGTGCCAGCACTTTCTATGGCTACACCTTC. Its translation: CASTFYGYTF.

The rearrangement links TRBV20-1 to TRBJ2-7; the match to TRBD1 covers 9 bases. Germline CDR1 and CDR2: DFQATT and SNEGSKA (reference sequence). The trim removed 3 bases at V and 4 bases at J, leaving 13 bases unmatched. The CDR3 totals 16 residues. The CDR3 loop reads CSARRPRQGVGYEQYF. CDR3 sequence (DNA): TGCAGTGCTAGGCGGCCCCGACAGGGGGTAGGGTACGAGCAGTACTTC.

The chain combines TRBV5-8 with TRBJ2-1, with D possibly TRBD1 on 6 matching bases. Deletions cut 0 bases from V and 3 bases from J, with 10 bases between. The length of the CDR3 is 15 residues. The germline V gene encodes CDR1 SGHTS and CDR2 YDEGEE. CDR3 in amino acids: CASSLVGRGYNEQFF. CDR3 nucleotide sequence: TGTGCCAGCAGCTTGGTGGGCAGGGGCTACAATGAGCAGTTCTTC. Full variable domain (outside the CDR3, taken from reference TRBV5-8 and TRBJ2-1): EAGVTQSPTHLIKTRGQQATLRCSPISGHTSVYWYQQALGLGLQFLLWYDEGEERNRGNFPPRFSGRQFPNYSSELNVNALELEDSALYLCASSLVGRGYNEQFFGPGTRLTVL.

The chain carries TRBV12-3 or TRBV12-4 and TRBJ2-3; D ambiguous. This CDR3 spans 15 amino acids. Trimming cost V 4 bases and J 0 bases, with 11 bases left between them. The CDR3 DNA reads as TGTGCCAGCAGTTCTGCTCACACGAGCACAGATACGCAGTATTTT. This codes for CASSSAHTSTDTQYF.

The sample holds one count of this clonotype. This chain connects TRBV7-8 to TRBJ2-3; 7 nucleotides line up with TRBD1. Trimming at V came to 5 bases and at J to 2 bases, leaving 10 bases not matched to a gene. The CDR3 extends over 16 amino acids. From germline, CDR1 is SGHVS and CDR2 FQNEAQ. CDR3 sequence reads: CASSRRDSTITDTQYF. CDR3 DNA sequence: TGTGCCAGCAGCAGACGGGACAGTACTATCACAGATACGCAGTATTTT.

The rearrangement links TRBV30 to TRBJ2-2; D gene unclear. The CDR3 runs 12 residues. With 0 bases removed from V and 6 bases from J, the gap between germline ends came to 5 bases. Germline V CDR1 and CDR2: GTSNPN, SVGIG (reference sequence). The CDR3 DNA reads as TGTGCCTGGAGTGTCGGGCCCGGGGAGCTGTTTTTT. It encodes CAWSVGPGELFF.

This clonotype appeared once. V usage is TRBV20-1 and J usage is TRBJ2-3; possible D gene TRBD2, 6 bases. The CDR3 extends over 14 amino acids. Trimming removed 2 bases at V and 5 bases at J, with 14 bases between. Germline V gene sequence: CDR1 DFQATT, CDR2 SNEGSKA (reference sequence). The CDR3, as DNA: TGCAGTGCTAGACCGGGACGGGGGAAAGATACGCAGTATTTT. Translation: CSARPGRGKDTQYF.

CDR3 in amino acids: CASRFRHEQFF. The CDR3 DNA sequence: TGTGCCAGCAGATTCCGGCATGAGCAGTTCTTC. The chain links TRBV6-5 to TRBJ2-1; D is ambiguous. The CDR3 consists of 11 residues. Germline V gene sequence: CDR1 MNHEY, CDR2 SVGAGI. V was shortened by 6 bases and J by 8 bases, with 8 bases between the two germline ends.

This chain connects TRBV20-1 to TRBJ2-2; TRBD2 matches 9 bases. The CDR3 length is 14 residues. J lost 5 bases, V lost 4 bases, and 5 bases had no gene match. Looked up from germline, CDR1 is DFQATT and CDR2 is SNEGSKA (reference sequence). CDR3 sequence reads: CSATSGVRTGELFF. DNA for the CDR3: TGCAGTGCTACTAGCGGGGTCCGTACCGGGGAGCTGTTTTTT.

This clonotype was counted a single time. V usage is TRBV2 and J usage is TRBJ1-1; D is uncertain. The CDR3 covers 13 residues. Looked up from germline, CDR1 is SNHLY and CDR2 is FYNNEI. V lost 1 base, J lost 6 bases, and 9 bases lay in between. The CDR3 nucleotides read TGTGCCAGCAGTGAAGGGACCGGGGCTGAAGCTTTCTTT. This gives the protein CASSEGTGAEAFF.

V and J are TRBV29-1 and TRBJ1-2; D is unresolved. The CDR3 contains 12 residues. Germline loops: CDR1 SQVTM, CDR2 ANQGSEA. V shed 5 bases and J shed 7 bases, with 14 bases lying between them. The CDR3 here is CSVSTPSSGYTF. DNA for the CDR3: TGCAGCGTTTCAACGCCCTCGTCTGGCTACACCTTC.

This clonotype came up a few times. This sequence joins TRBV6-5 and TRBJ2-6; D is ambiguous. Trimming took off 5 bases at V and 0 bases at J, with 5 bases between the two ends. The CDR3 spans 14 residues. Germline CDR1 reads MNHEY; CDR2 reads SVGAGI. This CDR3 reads CASSRSSGANVLTF. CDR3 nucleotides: TGTGCCAGCAGTAGAAGCTCTGGGGCCAACGTCCTGACTTTC.

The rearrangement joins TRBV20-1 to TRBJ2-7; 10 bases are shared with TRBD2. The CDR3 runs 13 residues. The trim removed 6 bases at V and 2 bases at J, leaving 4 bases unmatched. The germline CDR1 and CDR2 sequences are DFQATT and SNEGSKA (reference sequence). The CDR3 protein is CSAPSGGAYEQYF. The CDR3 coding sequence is TGCAGTGCCCCTAGCGGGGGCGCCTACGAGCAGTACTTC.

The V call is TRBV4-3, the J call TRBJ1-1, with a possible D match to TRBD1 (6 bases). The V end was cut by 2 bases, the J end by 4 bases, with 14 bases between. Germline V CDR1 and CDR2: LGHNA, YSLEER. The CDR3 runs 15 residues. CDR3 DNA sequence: TGCGCCAGCAGCCAAACGGTAGGGGGGCGCACTGAAGCTTTCTTT. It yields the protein CASSQTVGGRTEAFF.

The CDR3 DNA reads TGTGCCAGCTCACCTTCGACAGGCGCTACTAACTATGGCTACACCTTC. Translated: CASSPSTGATNYGYTF. The chain couples TRBV18 to TRBJ1-2; maybe TRBD1 (6 bases). Germline-derived CDR1 and CDR2 are KGHSH and LQKENI. V was pared by 3 bases and J by 0 bases, with 14 bases between. The CDR3 is 16 residues long.

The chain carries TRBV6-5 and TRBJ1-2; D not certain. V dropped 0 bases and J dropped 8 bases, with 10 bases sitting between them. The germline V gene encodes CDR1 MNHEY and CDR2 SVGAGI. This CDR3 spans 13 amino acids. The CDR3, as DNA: TGTGCCAGCAGTTACTCCACGGGTGGGGGCTACACCTTC. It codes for CASSYSTGGGYTF.

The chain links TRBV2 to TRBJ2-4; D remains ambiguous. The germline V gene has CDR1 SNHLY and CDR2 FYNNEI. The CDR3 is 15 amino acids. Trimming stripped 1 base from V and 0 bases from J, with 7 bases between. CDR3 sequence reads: CASSEDSLAKNIQYF. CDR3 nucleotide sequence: TGTGCCAGCAGTGAAGACAGTTTAGCCAAAAACATTCAGTACTTC.

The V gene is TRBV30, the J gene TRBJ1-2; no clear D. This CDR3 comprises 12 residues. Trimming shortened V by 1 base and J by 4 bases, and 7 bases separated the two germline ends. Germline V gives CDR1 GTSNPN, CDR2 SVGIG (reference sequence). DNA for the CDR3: TGTGCCTGGAGTGGAGGTTTCTATGGCTACACCTTC. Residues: CAWSGGFYGYTF.

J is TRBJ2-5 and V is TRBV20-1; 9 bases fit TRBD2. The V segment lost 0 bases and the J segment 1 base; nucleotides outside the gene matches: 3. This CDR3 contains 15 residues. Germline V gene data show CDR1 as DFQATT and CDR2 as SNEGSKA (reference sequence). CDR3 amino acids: CSARDSGLAQETQYF. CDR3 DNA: TGCAGTGCTAGAGATTCGGGACTAGCCCAAGAGACCCAGTACTTC.

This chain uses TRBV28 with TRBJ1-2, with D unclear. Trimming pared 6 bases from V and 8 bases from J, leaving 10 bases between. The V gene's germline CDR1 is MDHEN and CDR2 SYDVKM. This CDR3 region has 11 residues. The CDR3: CASSTHRGYTF. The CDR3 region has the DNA TGTGCCAGCAGCACACACCGGGGCTACACCTTC.